The 28 T cell receptor beta chains in this list originate from one sample, sequenced in a study of T cell repertoires in cytomegalovirus infection. MiXCR, applied by TCRdb to the reads, yields one record per CDR3 protein. In the table there are 200,000 or so distinct CDR3 sequences, 15% to 20% of which are singletons. The sequenced material came from PBMCs. The receptors were gathered from a human donor in good health (CMV status not recorded). Some clones in this sample may be carry-over from other donors' samples.

On this clonotype: With a much larger clone just one base away, this may be a read error. The chain recombines TRBV5-4 with TRBJ2-3, with TRBD2 as a possible D gene (5 bases). V was shortened by 4 bases and J by 0 bases, with 9 bases between the two germline ends. CDR1 and CDR2 (germline): SGHNT, YYREEE (reference sequence). The CDR3 totals 14 residues. CDR3 amino acids: CASSSSDSTDTQYF. CDR3 DNA: TGTGCCAGCAGCAGTAGCGACAGCACAGATACGCAGTATTTT.

The chain recombines TRBV5-5 with TRBJ1-5, with D possibly matching TRBD1 (6 bases). CDR3 size: 15 residues. Germline CDR1 and CDR2: SGHKS and YYEKEE (reference sequence). Trimming shortened V by 4 bases and J by 0 bases, and 11 bases separated the two germline ends. The CDR3 bases are TGTGCCAGCAGCATAATCAGGGGTAGCAATCAGCCCCAGCATTTT. Encoded protein: CASSIIRGSNQPQHF.

The V and J genes are TRBV5-4 and TRBJ1-2; D uncertain. The CDR3 covers 15 residues. Germline assignment: CDR1 SGHNT and CDR2 YYREEE (reference sequence). V lost 4 bases to trimming and J lost 4 bases, with 17 bases between them. CDR3 coding DNA: TGTGCCAGCAGCGAGGAGAACAGAGTTATCTATGGCTACACCTTC. Protein: CASSEENRVIYGYTF.

This chain connects TRBV27 to TRBJ2-7, with 7 bases fitting TRBD2. The germline V gene encodes CDR1 MNHEY and CDR2 SMNVEV (reference sequence). The CDR3 loop spans 15 amino acids. Trimming took 0 bases from V and 3 from J; bases not matched to a gene: 5. CDR3 in DNA: TGTGCCAGCAGTTTATCGCCAGCGGGGAACTACGAGCAGTACTTC. Encoded protein: CASSLSPAGNYEQYF.

This clonotype turned up a few times. The V call is TRBV2, the J call TRBJ2-1; D is undetermined. There are 10 residues in the CDR3. Germline loops: CDR1 SNHLY, CDR2 FYNNEI. V shed 10 bases and J shed 8 bases, with 9 bases lying between them. CDR3 coding DNA: TGTGCCACAAGTTGGGATGAGCAGTTCTTC. Protein sequence: CATSWDEQFF.

This clonotype was recorded a few times. The chain is built from TRBV15 and TRBJ1-3; 7 bases match TRBD1. The length of the CDR3 is 16 residues. Germline V gives CDR1 LNHNV, CDR2 YYDKDF (reference sequence). J lost 0 bases, V lost 5 bases, and 7 bases had no gene match. As DNA, the CDR3 is TGTGCCACCAGCGGGACAGTTCCTAGCTCTGGAAACACCATATATTTT. Amino acid sequence: CATSGTVPSSGNTIYF.

V is TRBV12-3 or TRBV12-4 and J is TRBJ1-2, with a possible D match to TRBD1 (6 bases). The ends were cut back, 4 bases at V and 4 bases at J, with 10 bases in the middle. CDR3 length: 13 amino acids. CDR3 DNA: TGTGCCAGCAGTTCCCAGGGGTCCTATGGCTACACCTTC. Encoded protein: CASSSQGSYGYTF.

This clonotype appeared a few times. V is TRBV4-3 and J is TRBJ2-3; 10 bases align to TRBD2. The V segment lost 1 base and the J segment 6 bases; nucleotides outside the gene matches: 10. Germline V gene lookup returns CDR1 LGHNA and CDR2 YSLEER. The CDR3 is made up of 17 amino acids. CDR3 DNA: TGCGCCAGCAGCCAAGTTCCTAGCGGGAGACCCGGCGATACGCAGTATTTT. Translating it yields CASSQVPSGRPGDTQYF.

The rearrangement links TRBV18 to TRBJ2-2, with D perhaps matching TRBD1 (5 bases). The CDR3 loop spans 14 amino acids. V was shortened by 2 bases and J by 4 bases, with 8 bases between the two germline ends. Germline V gene lookup returns CDR1 KGHSH and CDR2 LQKENI. CDR3 amino acids: CASSPTQGTGELFF. CDR3 sequence (DNA): TGTGCCAGCTCACCAACGCAGGGCACCGGGGAGCTGTTTTTT.

This chain links TRBV4-3 with TRBJ2-7; D unresolved. Deletions cut 1 base from V and 4 bases from J, with 14 bases between. CDR3 length: 15 amino acids. CDR1 and CDR2 (germline): LGHNA, YSLEER. The CDR3 nucleotides are TGCGCCAGCAGCCAAGCACGGGCCAGTTCGTACGAGCAGTACTTC. Amino acids: CASSQARASSYEQYF.

This clonotype was counted ten times or more. The rearrangement joins TRBV7-9 to TRBJ2-1; possible D gene TRBD1, 6 bases. V lost 0 bases to trimming and J lost 10 bases, with 13 bases between them. CDR1 is SEHNR, CDR2 FQNEAQ, per germline (reference sequence). This CDR3 is 14 amino acids long. The CDR3: CASSLASGVWEQFF. The CDR3 bases are TGTGCCAGCAGCTTAGCGTCAGGGGTGTGGGAGCAGTTCTTC. Drawing the rest from reference TRBV7-9 and TRBJ2-1, the complete variable domain is DTGVSQNPRHKITKRGQNVTFRCDPISEHNRLYWYRQTLGQGPEFLTYFQNEAQLEKSRLLSDRFSAERPKGSFSTLEIQRTEQGDSAMYLCASSLASGVWEQFFGPGTRLTVL.

This clonotype was seen only a few times. The chain is built from TRBV29-1 and TRBJ2-7; 7 bases agree with TRBD1. CDR1 is SQVTM and CDR2 is ANQGSEA in the germline V gene. Trimming took 4 bases from V and 2 from J; bases not matched to a gene: 2. The CDR3 is 12 residues long. In DNA, the CDR3 is TGCAGCGTTGCGCAGGGGGCCTACGAGCAGTACTTC. This translates into CSVAQGAYEQYF.

This clonotype came up a few times. The genes are TRBV27 and TRBJ1-1; D is unclear. Trimming pared 1 base from V and 0 bases from J, leaving 21 bases between. This CDR3 is 19 amino acids long. Germline CDR1 and CDR2: MNHEY and SMNVEV (reference sequence). The DNA of the CDR3 is TGTGCCAGCAGTTTATACCGACTACCGGGTCAAGCCATGAACACTGAAGCTTTCTTT. Translated: CASSLYRLPGQAMNTEAFF.

V usage is TRBV7-3 and J usage is TRBJ1-2; D is undetermined. Germline CDR1 and CDR2: SGHTA and FQGTGA. The CDR3 spans 14 residues. The V gene lost 5 bases and the J gene lost 0 bases, with 10 bases spanning the gap. CDR3 DNA sequence: TGTGCCAGCAGCAGCGCAGACGCTAACTATGGCTACACCTTC. Its translation: CASSSADANYGYTF. Full variable domain (remainder filled in from reference TRBV7-3 and TRBJ1-2): GAGVSQTPSNKVTEKGKYVELRCDPISGHTALYWYRQSLGQGPEFLIYFQGTGAADDSGLPNDRFFAVRPEGSVSTLKIQRTERGDSAVYLCASSSADANYGYTFGSGTRLTVV.

This clonotype showed up many times. The rearrangement joins TRBV7-3 to TRBJ2-1; D perhaps matches TRBD1 (5 bases). The length of the CDR3 is 13 residues. The germline V gene has CDR1 SGHTA and CDR2 FQGTGA. The ends were cut back, 2 bases at V and 5 bases at J, with 7 bases in the middle. The CDR3 DNA reads TGTGCCAGCAGCTTAGCAGGGAACAATGAGCAGTTCTTC. It specifies CASSLAGNNEQFF.

V is TRBV6-5 and J is TRBJ2-3; maybe TRBD1 (5 bases). Trimming pared 6 bases from V and 0 bases from J, leaving 22 bases between. The CDR3 is 18 residues long. Germline V gene lookup returns CDR1 MNHEY and CDR2 SVGAGI. The CDR3 DNA is TGTGCCAGCAGACACCTTAGGGGTTCGCGTACGAGCACAGATACGCAGTATTTT. This gives the protein CASRHLRGSRTSTDTQYF.

A single count supports this clonotype. This may be a read error, as it is one base from a much larger clone. The chain employs TRBV7-2 and TRBJ2-5, with D perhaps assigned TRBD1 or TRBD2 (6 bases each). V lost 7 bases, J lost 4 bases, and 19 bases lay in between. CDR3 length: 15 residues. The germline CDR1 and CDR2 sequences are SGHTA and FQGNSA. The CDR3 region is CASKSMGGRTETQYF. As DNA, the CDR3 is TGTGCCAGCAAGAGTATGGGGGGCCGGACAGAGACCCAGTACTTC.

In this sample, this clonotype turned up a few times. The chain recombines TRBV28 with TRBJ2-1; TRBD1 agrees at 9 bases. Germline CDR1 is MDHEN and CDR2 is SYDVKM. The CDR3 has 15 residues. V lost 5 bases, J lost 6 bases, and 8 bases stayed unmatched. This CDR3 reads CASSRPGQGRNEQFF. CDR3 DNA sequence: TGTGCCAGCAGTAGACCGGGACAGGGCCGCAATGAGCAGTTCTTC.

Only a few counts were recorded for this clonotype. As DNA, the CDR3 is TGTGCCAGCAGCTTAGATGGGGCCAATCAGCCCCAGCATTTT. Translated: CASSLDGANQPQHF. This chain joins TRBV7-9 and TRBJ1-5, with D possibly TRBD1 on 5 matching bases. Trimming took off 1 base at V and 3 bases at J, with 7 bases between the two ends. CDR1 is SEHNR, CDR2 FQNEAQ, per germline (reference sequence). The CDR3 loop spans 14 amino acids.

The chain carries TRBV7-9 and TRBJ1-2, with 10 nucleotides matching TRBD1. Germline values: CDR1 SEHNR, CDR2 FQNEAQ (reference sequence). The CDR3 runs 16 residues. With 1 base clipped from V and 8 bases from J, the junction kept 10 bases outside the gene matches. The CDR3 nucleotides read TGTGCCAGCAGCTTAGGCGGTACGGGACAGGGGACCGGCTACACCTTC. Translation: CASSLGGTGQGTGYTF.

This chain joins TRBV7-6 and TRBJ1-1, with TRBD1 matching over 9 bases. Germline V gene lookup returns CDR1 SGHVS and CDR2 FNYEAQ. Trimming took 5 bases from V and 4 from J; bases not matched to a gene: 11. The CDR3 extends over 16 amino acids. This CDR3 reads CASSAGGGQGSTEAFF. For the CDR3, the DNA is TGTGCCAGCAGCGCCGGAGGGGGACAGGGCAGCACTGAAGCTTTCTTT.

The chain is built from TRBV19 and TRBJ1-2; tentative D call: TRBD1 (5 bases). The CDR3 length is 14 residues. V was trimmed by 7 bases and J by 5 bases, leaving 17 bases between them. Germline values: CDR1 LNHDA, CDR2 SQIVND (reference sequence). This chain's CDR3 is CASTPDKKTYGYTF. The CDR3 DNA is TGTGCCAGTACCCCGGACAAGAAGACGTATGGCTACACCTTC.

On this clonotype itself: One end of the junction is discordant with germline, which a read error may explain. The rearrangement joins TRBV12-3 or TRBV12-4 to TRBJ2-6; D possibly matches TRBD1 or TRBD2 (5 bases each). The CDR3 extends over 19 amino acids. CDR3 nucleotide sequence: TGCGCCAGCAGTTTAGCGCCGAGACAGAGCATGTCTGGGGCCAGCGTCCTGACTTTC. Its protein is CASSLAPRQSMSGASVLTF.

The chain joins TRBV11-3 to TRBJ2-1; a weak D match, TRBD2 (6 bases). The CDR3 has 14 residues. V lost 7 bases, J lost 8 bases, and 18 bases lay in between. Germline CDR1 is SGHNT and CDR2 is YENEEA. The CDR3 is CASNWRGGLYEQFF. The CDR3 DNA reads as TGTGCCAGCAACTGGCGGGGCGGGCTTTATGAGCAGTTCTTC.

V is TRBV7-8 and J is TRBJ1-4; TRBD1 matches 11 bases. After removal of 1 base from V and 8 bases from J, the junction contained 9 bases not matched to a gene. CDR3 length: 17 residues. Germline assignment: CDR1 SGHVS and CDR2 FQNEAQ. The CDR3 DNA reads as TGTGCCAGCAGCTTAGGAGGGACAGGGGGGACTAGGGAAAAACTGTTTTTT. Translated: CASSLGGTGGTREKLFF.

The V gene is TRBV2, the J gene TRBJ2-7; no clear D gene. The CDR3 is made up of 12 amino acids. The germline V gene has CDR1 SNHLY and CDR2 FYNNEI. V was shortened by 0 bases and J by 3 bases, with 3 bases between the two germline ends. The CDR3 region has the DNA TGTGCCAGCAGTGAAGCGGGCTACGAGCAGTACTTC. Its translation: CASSEAGYEQYF.

V gene TRBV4-1 combines with J gene TRBJ1-5, with 9 bases that match TRBD1. From germline, CDR1 is MGHRA and CDR2 YSYEKL. The CDR3 totals 17 residues. Trimming cost V 0 bases and J 1 base; bases outside gene matches: 4. CDR3 sequence: CASSQEDRGVSNQPQHF. Written as DNA, the CDR3 is TGCGCCAGCAGCCAAGAGGACAGGGGAGTAAGCAATCAGCCCCAGCATTTT.

As to this clonotype: A read error is possible here, since a much larger clone lies one base away. V gene TRBV6-1 combines with J gene TRBJ2-7; weak D call: TRBD2 (5 bases). The CDR3 covers 14 residues. Germline lookup yields CDR1 MNHNS and CDR2 SASEGT. CDR3 amino acids: CTSSEAPSPYEQYF. The DNA of the CDR3 is TGTACCAGCAGTGAAGCCCCTAGCCCCTACGAGCAGTACTTC.